The rows below give T cell receptor beta chains drawn from one sample of a study of blood T cell repertoires in COVID-19. Method: immunoSEQ multiplex PCR; TCRdb's copy keeps in-frame clones and lacks some. The table has a few hundred thousand clones, about four fifths seen once; the top ten hold roughly 1.9%. The sequenced sample was peripheral blood. The receptors derive from a man aged 25-40 years who had recovered from COVID-19. CDR3s include the opening cysteine and the closing phenylalanine or tryptophan. D genes are given only for firm matches. Size values are once, few and many counts, or a class for expanded clones, and some rows have none.

CDR3aa,CDR3nt,d_gene,v_gene,abundance,j_gene
CASSHQGTSGNTIYF,TGTGCCAGCAGCCACCAGGGGACCTCTGGAAACACCATATATTTT,-,TRBV3-1/TRBV3-2,-,TRBJ1-3
CASSVSTGYNSPLHF,TGTGCCAGCAGCGTTTCGACAGGATACAATTCACCCCTCCACTTT,-,TRBV9,few,TRBJ1-6
CASRAGMDYGYTF,TGTGCCAGCAGGGCAGGGATGGACTATGGCTACACCTTC,-,TRBV6-5,-,TRBJ1-2
CASSLTQKNEKLFF,TGTGCCAGCAGCTTAACCCAGAAAAATGAAAAACTGTTTTTT,-,TRBV7-6,large,TRBJ1-4
CASSLEGVDTEAFF,TGTGCCAGCAGCTTGGAAGGGGTTGACACTGAAGCTTTCTTT,-,TRBV5-5,-,TRBJ1-1
CASSSPRLAGALSTDTQYF,TGTGCCAGCAGTTCACCTAGACTAGCGGGGGCCCTAAGCACAGATACGCAGTATTTT,TRBD2,TRBV28,-,TRBJ2-3
CASSNQETQYF,TGTGCCAGCAGCAACCAAGAGACCCAGTACTTC,-,TRBV2,once,TRBJ2-5
CASSLMQGSRAFF,TGCGCCAGCAGCTTGATGCAGGGGTCCCGGGCTTTCTTT,-,TRBV5-1,once,TRBJ1-1
CSASEANRRVSNQPQHF,TGCAGTGCTAGTGAAGCGAACAGGAGAGTTAGCAATCAGCCCCAGCATTTT,-,TRBV20-1,-,TRBJ1-5
CASTPGQGDGEQFF,TGTGCCAGCACCCCCGGACAGGGTGATGGTGAGCAGTTCTTC,TRBD1,TRBV6-5,-,TRBJ2-1
CASSGLEGLTLYEQYF,TGTGCCAGCAGTGGCCTGGAGGGACTAACTTTATACGAGCAGTACTTC,TRBD2,TRBV2,-,TRBJ2-7
CASRTLTGGQSGYTF,TGTGCCAGCAGGACTCTTACAGGGGGCCAGAGTGGCTACACCTTC,TRBD1,TRBV5-4,-,TRBJ1-2
CASSHLQGPASTNYGYTF,TGTGCCAGCAGCCACCTACAGGGGCCTGCCTCGACTAACTATGGCTACACCTTC,TRBD1,TRBV14,-,TRBJ1-2
CASRRLAHSPDTQYF,TGTGCCAGCAGGAGACTAGCTCACTCCCCAGATACGCAGTATTTT,TRBD2,TRBV6-5,-,TRBJ2-3
CASSFKGGMNTEAFF,TGCGCCAGCAGCTTTAAAGGGGGCATGAACACTGAAGCTTTCTTT,TRBD1,TRBV5-1,-,TRBJ1-1
CASSLGTYSNQPQHF,TGTGCCAGCAGTTTGGGCACCTATAGCAATCAGCCCCAGCATTTT,-,TRBV28,-,TRBJ1-5